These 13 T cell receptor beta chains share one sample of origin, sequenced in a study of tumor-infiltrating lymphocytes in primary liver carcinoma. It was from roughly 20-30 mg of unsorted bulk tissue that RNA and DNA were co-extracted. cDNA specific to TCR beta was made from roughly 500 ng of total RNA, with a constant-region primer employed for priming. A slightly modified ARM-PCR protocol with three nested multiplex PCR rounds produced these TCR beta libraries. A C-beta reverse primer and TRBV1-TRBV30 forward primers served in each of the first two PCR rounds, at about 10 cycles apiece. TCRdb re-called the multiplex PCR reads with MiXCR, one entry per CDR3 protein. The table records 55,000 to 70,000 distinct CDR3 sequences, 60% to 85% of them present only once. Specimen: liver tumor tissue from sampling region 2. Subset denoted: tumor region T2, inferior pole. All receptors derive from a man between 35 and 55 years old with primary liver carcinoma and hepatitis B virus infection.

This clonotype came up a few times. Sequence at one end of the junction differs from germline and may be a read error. In DNA, the CDR3 is TGTGCCAGCAGCCTCGACAGGAGAAATCAGCCCCAGCTTTTT. This sequence encodes CASSLDRRNQPQLF. The V gene is TRBV6-2 or TRBV6-3, the J gene TRBJ1-5; the D gene is possibly TRBD1 (6 bases). Germline CDR1 reads MNHEY; CDR2 reads SVGEGT. The CDR3 is 14 residues long.

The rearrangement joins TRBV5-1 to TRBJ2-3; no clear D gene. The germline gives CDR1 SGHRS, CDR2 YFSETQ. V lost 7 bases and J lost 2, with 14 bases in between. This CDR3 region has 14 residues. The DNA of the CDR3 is TGCGCCAGCGGTTATCACGAGATCACAGATACGCAGTATTTT. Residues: CASGYHEITDTQYF.

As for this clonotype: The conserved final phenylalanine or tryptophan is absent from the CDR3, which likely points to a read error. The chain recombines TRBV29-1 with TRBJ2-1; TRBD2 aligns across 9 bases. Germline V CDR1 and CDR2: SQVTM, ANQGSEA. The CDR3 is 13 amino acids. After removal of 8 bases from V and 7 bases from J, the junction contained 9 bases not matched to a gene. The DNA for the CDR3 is TGCAGCTCCGGGACTAGCAACTGGAATGAGCAGTTCTTA. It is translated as CSSGTSNWNEQFL.

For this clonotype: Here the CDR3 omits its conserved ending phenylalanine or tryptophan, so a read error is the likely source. CDR3 sequence (DNA): TGCTGCGTTGAGGGGGGGGCGAACACCGGGGAGCTGTTTTTG. Its translation: CCVEGGANTGELFL. The chain employs TRBV29-1 and TRBJ2-2; a possible D gene is TRBD2 (7 bases). This CDR3 spans 14 amino acids. CDR1 is SQVTM, CDR2 ANQGSEA, per germline.

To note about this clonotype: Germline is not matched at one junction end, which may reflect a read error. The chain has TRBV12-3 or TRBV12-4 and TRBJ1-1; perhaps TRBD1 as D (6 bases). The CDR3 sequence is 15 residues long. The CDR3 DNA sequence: TGTGCCAGCAGTCCCATCGTCAAGGGGGAGGGTGAAACTTTCTTT. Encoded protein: CASSPIVKGEGETFF.

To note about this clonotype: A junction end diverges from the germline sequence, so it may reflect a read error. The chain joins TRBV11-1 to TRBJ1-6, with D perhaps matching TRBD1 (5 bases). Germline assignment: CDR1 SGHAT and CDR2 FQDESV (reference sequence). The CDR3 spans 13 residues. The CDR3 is CTSSRARGSPLHF. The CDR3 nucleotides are TGTACCAGCAGCAGGGCACGGGGTTCACCCCTCCACTTT.

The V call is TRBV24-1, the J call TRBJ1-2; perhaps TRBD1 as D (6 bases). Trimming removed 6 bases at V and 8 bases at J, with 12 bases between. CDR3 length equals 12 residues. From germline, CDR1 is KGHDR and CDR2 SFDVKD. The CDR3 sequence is CATSTGGRGYTF. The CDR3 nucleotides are TGTGCCACCAGTACTGGGGGCAGGGGCTACACCTTC.

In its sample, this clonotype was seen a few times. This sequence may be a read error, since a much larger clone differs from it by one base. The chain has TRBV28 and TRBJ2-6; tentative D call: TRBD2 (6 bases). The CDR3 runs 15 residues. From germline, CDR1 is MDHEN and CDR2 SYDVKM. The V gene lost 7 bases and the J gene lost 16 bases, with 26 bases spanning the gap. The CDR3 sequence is CASNFDNQLWDSLTF. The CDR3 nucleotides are TGTGCCAGCAACTTTGACAATCAGCTTTGGGACTCTCTGACTTTC.

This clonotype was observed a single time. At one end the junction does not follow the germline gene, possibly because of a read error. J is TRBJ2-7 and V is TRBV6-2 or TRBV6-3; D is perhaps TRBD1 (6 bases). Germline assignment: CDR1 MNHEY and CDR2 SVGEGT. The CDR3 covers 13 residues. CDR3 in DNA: TGTGTCAGCAGCATTACAGGGTGGTACGAGCAGTACTTC. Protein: CVSSITGWYEQYF.

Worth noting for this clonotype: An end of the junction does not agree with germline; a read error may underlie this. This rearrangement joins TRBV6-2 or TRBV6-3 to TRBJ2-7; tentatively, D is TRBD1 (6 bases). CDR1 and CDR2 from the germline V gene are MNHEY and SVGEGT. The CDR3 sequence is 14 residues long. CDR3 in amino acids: CASSLRDKAHEQYF. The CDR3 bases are TGTGCCAGCAGCCTCCGGGACAAGGCCCACGAGCAGTATTTC.

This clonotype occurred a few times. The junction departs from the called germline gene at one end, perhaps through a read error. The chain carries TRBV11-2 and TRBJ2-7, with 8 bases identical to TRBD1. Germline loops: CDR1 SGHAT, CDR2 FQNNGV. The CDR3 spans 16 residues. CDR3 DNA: TGTGCCAGCAGCTTAGCAGGGGGCCCCTTTGACTACGGGCAGTCCTTC. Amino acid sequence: CASSLAGGPFDYGQSF.

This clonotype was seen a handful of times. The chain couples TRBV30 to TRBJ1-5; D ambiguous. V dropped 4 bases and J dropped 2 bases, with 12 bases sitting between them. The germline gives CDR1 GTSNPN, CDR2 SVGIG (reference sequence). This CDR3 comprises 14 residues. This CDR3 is CAWNVNWRNQPQHF. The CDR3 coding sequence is TGTGCCTGGAATGTAAACTGGCGCAATCAGCCCCAGCATTTT. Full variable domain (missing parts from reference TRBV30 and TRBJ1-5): SQTIHQWPATLVQPVGSPLSLECTVEGTSNPNLYWYRQAAGRGLQLLFYSVGIGQISSEVPQNLSASRPQDRQFILSSKKLLLSDSGFYLCAWNVNWRNQPQHFGDGTRLSIL.

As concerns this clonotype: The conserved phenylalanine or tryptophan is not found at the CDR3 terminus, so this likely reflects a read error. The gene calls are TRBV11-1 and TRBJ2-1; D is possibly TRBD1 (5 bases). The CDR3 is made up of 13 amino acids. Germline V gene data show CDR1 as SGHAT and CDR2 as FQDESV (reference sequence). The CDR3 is CAGSLGVRDEQFI. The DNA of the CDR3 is TGTGCCGGCAGCTTAGGGGTCCGGGATGAGCAGTTCATC.